This T cell receptor beta chain was profiled in a study of shared clonotypes between healthy human individuals. CD45RO-negative, CCR7-selected cells formed the naive CD8 fraction, which excluded terminally differentiated effector memory CD45RA+ cells. Measured with immunoSEQ multiplex PCR; TCRdb has only the in-frame clones, and not every one. The sample has around 2,000,000 clones; roughly 94% are singletons. The receptor was derived from a man younger than 35 in good health. The sample taken for sequencing was naive CD8+ T cells sorted from blood.

CDR3 region: CASSGQATQYF. The CDR3 nucleotides read TGTGCCAGCTCAGGGCAGGCTACGCAGTATTTT. The chain is built from TRBV18 and TRBJ2-3; no definite D call. The CDR3 loop spans 11 amino acids. V lost 5 bases and J lost 8, with 8 bases in between. Looked up from germline, CDR1 is KGHSH and CDR2 is LQKENI.